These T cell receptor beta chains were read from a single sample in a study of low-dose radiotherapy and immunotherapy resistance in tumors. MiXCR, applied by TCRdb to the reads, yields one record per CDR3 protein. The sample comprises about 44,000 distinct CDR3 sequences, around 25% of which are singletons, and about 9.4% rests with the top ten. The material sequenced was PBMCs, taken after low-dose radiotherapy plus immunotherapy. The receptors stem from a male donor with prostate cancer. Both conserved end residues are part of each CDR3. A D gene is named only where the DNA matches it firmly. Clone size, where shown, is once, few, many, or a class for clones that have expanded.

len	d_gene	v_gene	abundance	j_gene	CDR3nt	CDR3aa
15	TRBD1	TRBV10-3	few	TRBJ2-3	TGTGCCATCAGTTGGGGGACAGGGAGCGCAGATACGCAGTATTTT	CAISWGTGSADTQYF
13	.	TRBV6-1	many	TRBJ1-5	TGTGCCAGCAGTGGACAGCACAATCAGCCCCAGCATTTT	CASSGQHNQPQHF
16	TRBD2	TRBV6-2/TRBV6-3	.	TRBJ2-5	TGTGCCAGCAGTTACCGAGCGACTAGCGGGGGAGAGACCCAGTACTTC	CASSYRATSGGETQYF
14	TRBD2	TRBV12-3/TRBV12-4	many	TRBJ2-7	TGTGCCAGCAGTTCCCAGCGGGGGGCCTACGAGCAGTACTTC	CASSSQRGAYEQYF
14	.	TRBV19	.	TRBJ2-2	TGTGCCAGTAGTACTACAGGGTTCACCGGGGAGCTGTTTTTT	CASSTTGFTGELFF
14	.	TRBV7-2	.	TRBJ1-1	TGTGCCAGCAGCCCACAAGGGGCCTGGACTGAAGCTTTCTTT	CASSPQGAWTEAFF
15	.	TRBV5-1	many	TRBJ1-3	TGCGCCAGCAGCTTGGGCAGCCTGGGTGGAAACACCATATATTTT	CASSLGSLGGNTIYF
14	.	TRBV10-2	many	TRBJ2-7	TGCGCCAGCAGTGAGTCCCGGGTAGGGTACGAGCAGTACTTC	CASSESRVGYEQYF
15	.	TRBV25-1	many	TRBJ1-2	TGTGCCAGCAGTGAATCCCCAACAGACATCTATGGCTACACCTTC	CASSESPTDIYGYTF
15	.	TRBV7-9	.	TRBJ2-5	TGTGCCAGCAGCTTGTCCTACGGGGGCAGTGGGACCCAGTACTTC	CASSLSYGGSGTQYF
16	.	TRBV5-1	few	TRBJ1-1	TGCGCCAGCAGCTTACGTCCTGGGGGAGCGAACACTGAAGCTTTCTTT	CASSLRPGGANTEAFF
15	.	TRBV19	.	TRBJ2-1	TGTGCCAGTAGTATCCAGGGACCCTTCTACAATGAGCAGTTCTTC	CASSIQGPFYNEQFF
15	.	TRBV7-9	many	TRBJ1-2	TGTGCCAGCAGTCCCAGTCCCGCCGCTAACTATGGCTACACCTTC	CASSPSPAANYGYTF
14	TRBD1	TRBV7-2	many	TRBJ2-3	TGTGCCAGCAGCCGCGTATCAGGGGGAGATACGCAGTATTTT	CASSRVSGGDTQYF
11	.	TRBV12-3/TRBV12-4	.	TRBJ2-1	TGTGCCAGCAGTCCAAAAAATGAGCAGTTCTTC	CASSPKNEQFF
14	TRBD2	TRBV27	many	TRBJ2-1	TGTGCCAGCAAGAGGCGGGAGGGCCTTGGGGAGCAGTTCTTC	CASKRREGLGEQFF
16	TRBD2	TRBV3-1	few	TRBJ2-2	TGTGCCAGCAGCCCCCCCAGCGGGGCCTCCACCGGGGAGCTGTTTTTT	CASSPPSGASTGELFF
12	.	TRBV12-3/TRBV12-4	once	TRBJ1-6	TGTGCCAGCGACACGTATAATTCACCCCTCCACTTT	CASDTYNSPLHF
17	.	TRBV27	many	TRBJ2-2	TGTGCCACCCCCGTACCCAACAGAGGAAGAGGGACCGGGGAGCTGTTTTTT	CATPVPNRGRGTGELFF
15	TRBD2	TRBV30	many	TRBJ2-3	TGTGCCTGGAGTGTAGCGGGAGCTGGCACAGATACGCAGTATTTT	CAWSVAGAGTDTQYF
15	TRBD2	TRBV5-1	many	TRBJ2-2	TGCGCCAGCACCTACGGACTAGCTAACACCGGGGAGCTGTTTTTT	CASTYGLANTGELFF
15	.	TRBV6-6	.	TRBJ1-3	TGTGCCAGCAGTGAAGCAGAGGGGCATGGAAACACCATATATTTT	CASSEAEGHGNTIYF
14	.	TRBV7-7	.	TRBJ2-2	TGTGCCAGCAGCTTCGGGAGCGGCACCGGGGAGCTGTTTTTT	CASSFGSGTGELFF
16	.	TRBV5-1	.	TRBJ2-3	TGCGCCAGCAGCTTCGAAAGCAGGGGGGACACAGATACGCAGTATTTT	CASSFESRGDTDTQYF
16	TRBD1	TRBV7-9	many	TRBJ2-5	TGTGCCAGCAGCTTATCCGGGACAGCCGCGGGAGAGACCCAGTACTTC	CASSLSGTAAGETQYF
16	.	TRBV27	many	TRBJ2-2	TGTGCCAGCAGTTTAGGGCCAGCCTCGAACACCGGGGAGCTGTTTTTT	CASSLGPASNTGELFF
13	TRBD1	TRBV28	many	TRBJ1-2	TGTGCCTGCGCTACAGGGACAGCCTATGGCTACACCTTC	CACATGTAYGYTF
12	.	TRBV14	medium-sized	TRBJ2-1	TGTGCCAGCAGCGGGGAGTTATATGAGCAGTTCTTC	CASSGELYEQFF
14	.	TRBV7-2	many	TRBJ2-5	TGTGCCAGCAGCTCCCCGGGCCCCCAAGAGACCCAGTACTTC	CASSSPGPQETQYF
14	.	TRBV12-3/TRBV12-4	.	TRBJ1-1	TGTGCCAGCAGCTCCGGACAGATGAACACTGAAGCTTTCTTT	CASSSGQMNTEAFF
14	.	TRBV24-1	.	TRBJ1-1	TGTGCCACCAGTGATCCGAACCTGCCCGGGTTGGGTTTCTTT	CATSDPNLPGLGFF
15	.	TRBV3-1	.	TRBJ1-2	TGTGCCAGCAGCCAAAGGCTGGGGAGGAACTATGGCTACACCTTC	CASSQRLGRNYGYTF
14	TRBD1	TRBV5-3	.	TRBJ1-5	TGTGCCAGCAGTCCAGGGACAGCCGATCAGCCCCAGCATTTT	CASSPGTADQPQHF
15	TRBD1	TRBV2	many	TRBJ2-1	TGTGCCAGCAGTGAACAGGGGACAGGGTATTATGAGCAGTTCTTC	CASSEQGTGYYEQFF
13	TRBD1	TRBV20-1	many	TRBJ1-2	TGCAGTGCTAGCAATAAAGGACAGGGACCGGCTACCTTC	CSASNKGQGPATF
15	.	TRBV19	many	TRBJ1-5	TGTGCCAGTAGTCCGCCGGCGGGTAGCAATCAGCCCCAGCATTTT	CASSPPAGSNQPQHF
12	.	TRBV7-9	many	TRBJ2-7	TGTGCCAGCAGCTTAGCAGACTACGAGCAGTACTTC	CASSLADYEQYF
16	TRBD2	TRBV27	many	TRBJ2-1	TGTGCCAGCAGCCCACGGACTAGCGGTTTTTACAATGAGCAGTTCTTC	CASSPRTSGFYNEQFF
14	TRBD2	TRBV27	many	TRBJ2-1	TGTGCCAGCACCCCTGGCGGGAGCTACAATGAGCAGTTCTTC	CASTPGGSYNEQFF
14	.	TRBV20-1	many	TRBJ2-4	TGCAGTGCTCCCAGGAGTGGGGCCAAAAACATTCAGTACTTC	CSAPRSGAKNIQYF
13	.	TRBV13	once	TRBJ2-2	TGTGCCAGCAGCTCCCACGTTGGCGGGGAGCTGTTTTTT	CASSSHVGGELFF
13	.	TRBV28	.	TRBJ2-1	TGTGCCACGGCCGGGACTCGGTACAATGAGCAGTTCTTC	CATAGTRYNEQFF
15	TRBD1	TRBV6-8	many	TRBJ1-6	TGTGCCAGCTGGAACGGACAGGTCTATAATTCACCCCTCCACTTT	CASWNGQVYNSPLHF
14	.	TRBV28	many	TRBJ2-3	TGTGCCAGCAGTTCCTCCCTCCGAAAGGTTACGCAGTATTTT	CASSSSLRKVTQYF
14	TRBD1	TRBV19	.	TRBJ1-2	TGTGCCAGTAGTCCGTCCGACAGGGGATATGGCTACACCTTC	CASSPSDRGYGYTF
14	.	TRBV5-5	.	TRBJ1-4	TGTGCCAGCAGCTTGGCCTCAGTTAATGAAAAACTGTTTTTT	CASSLASVNEKLFF